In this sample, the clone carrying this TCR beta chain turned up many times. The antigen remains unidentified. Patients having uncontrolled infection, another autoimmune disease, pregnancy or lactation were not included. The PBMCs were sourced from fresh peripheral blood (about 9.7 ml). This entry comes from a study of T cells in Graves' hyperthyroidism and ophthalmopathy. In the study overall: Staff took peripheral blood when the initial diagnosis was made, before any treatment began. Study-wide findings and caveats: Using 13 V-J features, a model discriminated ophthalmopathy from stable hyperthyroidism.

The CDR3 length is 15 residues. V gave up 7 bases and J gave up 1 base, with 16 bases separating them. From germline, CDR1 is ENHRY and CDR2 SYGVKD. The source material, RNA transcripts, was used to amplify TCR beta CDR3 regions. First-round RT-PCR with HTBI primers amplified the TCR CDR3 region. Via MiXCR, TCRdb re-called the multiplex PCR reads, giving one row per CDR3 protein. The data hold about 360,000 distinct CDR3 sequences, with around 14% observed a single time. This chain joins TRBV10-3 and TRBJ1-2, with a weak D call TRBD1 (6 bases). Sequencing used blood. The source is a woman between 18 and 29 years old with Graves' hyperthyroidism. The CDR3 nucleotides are TGTGCCATCACAGTATCAGGGGCGCTTAACTATGGCTACACCTTC. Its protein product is CAITVSGALNYGYTF.